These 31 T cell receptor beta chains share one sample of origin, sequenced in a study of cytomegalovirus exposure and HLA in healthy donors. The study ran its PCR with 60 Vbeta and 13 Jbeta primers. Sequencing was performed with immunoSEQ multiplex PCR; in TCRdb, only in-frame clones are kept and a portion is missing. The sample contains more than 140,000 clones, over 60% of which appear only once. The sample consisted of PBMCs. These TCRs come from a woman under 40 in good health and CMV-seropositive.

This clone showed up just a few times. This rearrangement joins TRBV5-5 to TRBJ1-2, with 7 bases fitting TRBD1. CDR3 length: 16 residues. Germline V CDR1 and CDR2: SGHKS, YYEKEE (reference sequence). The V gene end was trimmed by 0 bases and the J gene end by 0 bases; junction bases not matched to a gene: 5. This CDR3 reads CASSLAGTVANYGYTF. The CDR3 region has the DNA TGTGCCAGCAGCTTGGCCGGGACAGTAGCTAACTATGGCTACACCTTC. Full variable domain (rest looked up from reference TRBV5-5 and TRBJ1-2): DAGVTQSPTHLIKTRGQQVTLRCSPISGHKSVSWYQQVLGQGPQFIFQYYEKEERGRGNFPDRFSARQFPNYSSELNVNALLLGDSALYLCASSLAGTVANYGYTFGSGTRLTVV.

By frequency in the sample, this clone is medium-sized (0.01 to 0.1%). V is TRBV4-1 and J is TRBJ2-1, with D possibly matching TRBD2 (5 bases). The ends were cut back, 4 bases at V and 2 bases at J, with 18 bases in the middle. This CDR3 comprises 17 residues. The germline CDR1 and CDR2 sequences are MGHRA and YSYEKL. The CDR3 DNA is TGCGCCAGCAGCCCCAGAAGCCACGGAGGCCCCTACAATGAGCAGTTCTTC. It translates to CASSPRSHGGPYNEQFF.

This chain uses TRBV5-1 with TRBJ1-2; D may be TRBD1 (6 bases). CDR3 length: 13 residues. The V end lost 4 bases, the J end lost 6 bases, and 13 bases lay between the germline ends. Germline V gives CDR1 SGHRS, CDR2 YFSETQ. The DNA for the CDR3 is TGCGCCAGCAGCCCGCCACAGGGAAATGGCTACACCTTC. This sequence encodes CASSPPQGNGYTF.

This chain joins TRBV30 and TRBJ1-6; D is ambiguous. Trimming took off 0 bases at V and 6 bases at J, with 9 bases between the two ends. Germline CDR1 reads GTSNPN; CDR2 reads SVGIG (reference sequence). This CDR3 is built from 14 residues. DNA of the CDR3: TGTGCCTGGAGTGTCCACTTATTTAATTCACCCCTCCACTTT. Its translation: CAWSVHLFNSPLHF.

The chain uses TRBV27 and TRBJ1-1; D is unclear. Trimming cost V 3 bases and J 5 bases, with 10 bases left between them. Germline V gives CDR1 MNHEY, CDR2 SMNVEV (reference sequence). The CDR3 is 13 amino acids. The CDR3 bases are TGTGCCAGCAGTTTTAGCAGCGCGACTGAAGCTTTCTTT. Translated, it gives CASSFSSATEAFF.

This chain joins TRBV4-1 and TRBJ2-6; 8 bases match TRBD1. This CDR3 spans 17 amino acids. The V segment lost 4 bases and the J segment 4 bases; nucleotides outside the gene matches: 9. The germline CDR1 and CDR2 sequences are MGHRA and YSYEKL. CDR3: CASSLRQGSAGANVLTF. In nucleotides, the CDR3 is TGCGCCAGCAGCCTTCGACAGGGGAGTGCGGGGGCCAACGTCCTGACTTTC.

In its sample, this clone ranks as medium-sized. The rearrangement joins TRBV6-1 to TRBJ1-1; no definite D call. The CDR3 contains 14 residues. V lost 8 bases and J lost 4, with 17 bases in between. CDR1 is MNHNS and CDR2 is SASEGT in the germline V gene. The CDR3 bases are TGTGCCAGCGCCGCCGCGGCCGGTTTCACTGAAGCTTTCTTT. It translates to CASAAAAGFTEAFF.

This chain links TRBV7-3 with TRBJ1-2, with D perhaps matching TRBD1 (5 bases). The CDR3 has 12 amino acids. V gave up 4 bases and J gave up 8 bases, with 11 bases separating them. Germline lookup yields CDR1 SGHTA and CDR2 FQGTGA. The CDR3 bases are TGTGCCAGCAGCTCATCAGGGTCAGGCTACACCTTC. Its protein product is CASSSSGSGYTF.

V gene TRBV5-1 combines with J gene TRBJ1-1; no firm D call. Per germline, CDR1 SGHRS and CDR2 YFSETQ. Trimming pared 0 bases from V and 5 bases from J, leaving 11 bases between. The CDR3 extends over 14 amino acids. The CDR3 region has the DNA TGCGCCAGCAGCTTGGGGGCCGGTGGTACTGAAGCTTTCTTT. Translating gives CASSLGAGGTEAFF.

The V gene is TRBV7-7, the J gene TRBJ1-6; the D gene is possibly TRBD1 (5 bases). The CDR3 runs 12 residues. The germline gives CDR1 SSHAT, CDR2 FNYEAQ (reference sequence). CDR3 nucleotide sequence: TGTGCTGGGGGGGGACATAATTCACCCCTCCACTTT. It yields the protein CAGGGHNSPLHF.

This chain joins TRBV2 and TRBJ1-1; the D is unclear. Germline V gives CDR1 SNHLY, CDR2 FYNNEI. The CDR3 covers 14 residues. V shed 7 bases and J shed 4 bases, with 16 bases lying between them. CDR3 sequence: CASNMALGSTEAFF. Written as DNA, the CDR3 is TGTGCCAGCAATATGGCCCTGGGCTCCACTGAAGCTTTCTTT.

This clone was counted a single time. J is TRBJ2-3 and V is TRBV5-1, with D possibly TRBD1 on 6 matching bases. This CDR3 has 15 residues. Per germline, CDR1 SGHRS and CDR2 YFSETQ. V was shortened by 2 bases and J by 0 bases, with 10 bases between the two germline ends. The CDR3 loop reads CASSFQGRSTDTQYF. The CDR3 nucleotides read TGCGCCAGCAGCTTTCAGGGGAGAAGCACAGATACGCAGTATTTT. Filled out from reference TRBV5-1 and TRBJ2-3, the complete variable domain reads KAGVTQTPRYLIKTRGQQVTLSCSPISGHRSVSWYQQTPGQGLQFLFEYFSETQRNKGNFPGRFSGRQFSNSRSEMNVSTLELGDSALYLCASSFQGRSTDTQYFGPGTRLTVL.

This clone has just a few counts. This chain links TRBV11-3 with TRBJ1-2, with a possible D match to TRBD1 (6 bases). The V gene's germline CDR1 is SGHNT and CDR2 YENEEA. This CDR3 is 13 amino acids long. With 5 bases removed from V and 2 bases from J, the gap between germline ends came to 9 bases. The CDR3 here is CASSPDSNYGYTF. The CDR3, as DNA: TGTGCCAGCAGCCCGGACAGCAACTATGGCTACACCTTC.

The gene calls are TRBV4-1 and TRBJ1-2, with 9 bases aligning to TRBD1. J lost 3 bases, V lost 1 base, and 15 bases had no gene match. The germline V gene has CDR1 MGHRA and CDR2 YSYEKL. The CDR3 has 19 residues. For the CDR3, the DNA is TGCGCCAGCAGCCAAGGAGATCCGGGACAGGGAAATATTTACTATGGCTACACCTTC. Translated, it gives CASSQGDPGQGNIYYGYTF.

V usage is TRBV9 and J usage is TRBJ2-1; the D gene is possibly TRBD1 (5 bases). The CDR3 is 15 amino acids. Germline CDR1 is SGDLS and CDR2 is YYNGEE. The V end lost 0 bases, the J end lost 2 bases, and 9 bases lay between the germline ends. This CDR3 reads CASSVEGDTYNEQFF. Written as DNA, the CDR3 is TGTGCCAGCAGCGTAGAAGGGGATACCTACAATGAGCAGTTCTTC.

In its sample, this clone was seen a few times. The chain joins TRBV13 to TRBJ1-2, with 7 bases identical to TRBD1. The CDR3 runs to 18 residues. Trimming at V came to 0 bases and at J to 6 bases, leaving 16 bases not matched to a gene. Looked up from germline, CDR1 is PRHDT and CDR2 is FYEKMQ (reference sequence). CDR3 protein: CASSLGRLGVRQGHGYTF. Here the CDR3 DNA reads TGTGCCAGCAGCTTAGGACGTTTGGGGGTCCGACAGGGACATGGCTACACCTTC.

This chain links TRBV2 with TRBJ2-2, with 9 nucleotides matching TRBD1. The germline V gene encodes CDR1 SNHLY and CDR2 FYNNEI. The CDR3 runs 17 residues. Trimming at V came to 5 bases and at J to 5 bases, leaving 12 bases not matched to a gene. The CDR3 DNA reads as TGTGCCAGCAGTACAGAGGGACAGGGAGGAGAGACCGGGGAGCTGTTTTTT. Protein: CASSTEGQGGETGELFF.

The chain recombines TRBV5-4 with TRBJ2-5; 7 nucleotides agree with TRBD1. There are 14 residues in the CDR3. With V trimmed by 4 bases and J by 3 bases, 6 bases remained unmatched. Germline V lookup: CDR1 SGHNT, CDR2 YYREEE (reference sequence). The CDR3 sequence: CASSLPGQKETQYF. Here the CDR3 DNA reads TGTGCCAGCAGCCTACCGGGACAGAAAGAGACCCAGTACTTC.

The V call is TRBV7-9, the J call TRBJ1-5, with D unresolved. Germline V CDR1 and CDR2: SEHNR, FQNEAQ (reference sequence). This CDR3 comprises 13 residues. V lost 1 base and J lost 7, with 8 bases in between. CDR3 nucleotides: TGTGCCAGCAGCTTAGATACTTGGCAGCCCCAGCATTTT. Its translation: CASSLDTWQPQHF.

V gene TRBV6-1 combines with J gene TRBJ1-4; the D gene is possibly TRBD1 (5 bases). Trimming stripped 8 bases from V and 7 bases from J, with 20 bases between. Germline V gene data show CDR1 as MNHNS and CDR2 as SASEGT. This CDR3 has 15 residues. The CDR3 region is CASDPHRQGGEKLFF. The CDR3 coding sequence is TGTGCCAGCGACCCCCATCGGCAGGGAGGTGAAAAACTGTTTTTT.

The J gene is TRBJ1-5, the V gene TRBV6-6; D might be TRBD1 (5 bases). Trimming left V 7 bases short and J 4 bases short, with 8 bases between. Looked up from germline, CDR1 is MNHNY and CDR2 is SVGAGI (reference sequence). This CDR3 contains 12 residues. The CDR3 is CASTSGNQPQHF. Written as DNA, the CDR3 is TGTGCCAGCACCTCAGGGAATCAGCCCCAGCATTTT.

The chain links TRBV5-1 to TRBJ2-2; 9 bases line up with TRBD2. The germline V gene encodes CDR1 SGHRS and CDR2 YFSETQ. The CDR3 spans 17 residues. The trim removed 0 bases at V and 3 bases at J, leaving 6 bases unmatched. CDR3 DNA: TGCGCCAGCAGCTTGGGGGGACTAGCAGGGTACACCGGGGAGCTGTTTTTT. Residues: CASSLGGLAGYTGELFF.

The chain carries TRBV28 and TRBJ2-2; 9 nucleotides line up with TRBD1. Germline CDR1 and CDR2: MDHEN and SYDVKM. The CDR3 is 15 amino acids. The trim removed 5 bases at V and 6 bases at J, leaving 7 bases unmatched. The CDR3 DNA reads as TGTGCCAGCAGTATTACAGGGGGCTTGGCCGGGGAGCTGTTTTTT. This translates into CASSITGGLAGELFF.

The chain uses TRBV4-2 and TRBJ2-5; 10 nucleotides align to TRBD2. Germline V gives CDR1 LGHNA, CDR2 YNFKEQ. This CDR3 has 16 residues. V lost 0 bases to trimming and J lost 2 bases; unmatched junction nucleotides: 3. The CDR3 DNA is TGTGCCAGCAGCCAAGACTCTAGCGGGAGACAAGAGACCCAGTACTTC. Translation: CASSQDSSGRQETQYF.

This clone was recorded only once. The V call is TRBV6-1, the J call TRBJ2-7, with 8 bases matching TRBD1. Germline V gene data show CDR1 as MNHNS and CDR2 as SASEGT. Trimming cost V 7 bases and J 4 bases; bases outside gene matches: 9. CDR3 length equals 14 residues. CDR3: CASIRDRNTYEQYF. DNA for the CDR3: TGTGCCAGCATACGGGACAGGAATACTTACGAGCAGTACTTC.

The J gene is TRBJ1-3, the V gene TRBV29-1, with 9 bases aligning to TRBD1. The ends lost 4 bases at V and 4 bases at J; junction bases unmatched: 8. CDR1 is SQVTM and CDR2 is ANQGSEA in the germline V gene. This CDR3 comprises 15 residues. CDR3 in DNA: TGCAGCGTTGCAGACTCACAGGGGGCCGGAAACACCATATATTTT. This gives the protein CSVADSQGAGNTIYF. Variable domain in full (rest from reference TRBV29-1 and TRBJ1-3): SAVISQKPSRDICQRGTSLTIQCQVDSQVTMMFWYRQQPGQSLTLIATANQGSEATYESGFVIDKFPISRPNLTFSTLTVSNMSPEDSSIYLCSVADSQGAGNTIYFGEGSWLTVV.

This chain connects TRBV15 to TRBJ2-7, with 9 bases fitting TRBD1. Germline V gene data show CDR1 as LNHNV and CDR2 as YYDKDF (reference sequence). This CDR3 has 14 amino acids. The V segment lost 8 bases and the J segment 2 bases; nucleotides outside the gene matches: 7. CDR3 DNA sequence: TGTGCCACCGCGGTACAGGGGGCAACCTACGAGCAGTACTTC. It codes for CATAVQGATYEQYF.

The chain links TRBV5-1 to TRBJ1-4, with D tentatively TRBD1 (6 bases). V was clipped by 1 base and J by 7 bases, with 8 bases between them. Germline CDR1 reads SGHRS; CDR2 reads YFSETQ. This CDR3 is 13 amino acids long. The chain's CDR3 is CASSLLQGEKLFF. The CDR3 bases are TGCGCCAGCAGCTTGTTACAGGGTGAAAAACTGTTTTTT.

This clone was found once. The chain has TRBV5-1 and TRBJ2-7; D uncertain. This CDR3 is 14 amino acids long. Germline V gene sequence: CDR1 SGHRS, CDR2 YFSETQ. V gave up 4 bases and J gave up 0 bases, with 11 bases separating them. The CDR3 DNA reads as TGCGCCAGCAGCCCCTTTAGTCCCTCCTACGAGCAGTACTTC. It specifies CASSPFSPSYEQYF.

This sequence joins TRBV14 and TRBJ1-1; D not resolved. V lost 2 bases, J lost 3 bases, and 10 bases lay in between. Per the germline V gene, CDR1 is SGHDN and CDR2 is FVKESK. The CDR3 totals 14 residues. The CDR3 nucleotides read TGTGCCAGCAGCCAACAGGCAAGGTACACTGAAGCTTTCTTT. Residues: CASSQQARYTEAFF.

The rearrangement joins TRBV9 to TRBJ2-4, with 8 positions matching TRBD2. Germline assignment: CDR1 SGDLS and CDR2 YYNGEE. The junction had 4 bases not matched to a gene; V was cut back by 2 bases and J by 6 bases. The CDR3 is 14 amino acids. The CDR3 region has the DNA TGTGCCAGCAGCGTGGGTCTAGCGGGAAACATTCAGTACTTC. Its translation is CASSVGLAGNIQYF.